This entry is about one T cell receptor beta chain. These data originate in a study of control samples from healthy donors and cancer patients. TCRdb keeps only in-frame clones here, not all; method: immunoSEQ multiplex PCR. The data hold around 68,000 clones, with over 65% observed a single time. V shed 0 bases, J shed 5 bases, and the junction held 10 bases outside the gene matches. CDR1 is MNHEY and CDR2 is SVGEGT in the germline V gene. The CDR3 spans 17 residues. The chain links TRBV6-2 or TRBV6-3 to TRBJ2-1, with 7 bases matching TRBD1. What was sequenced was blood. The receptor was derived from a man aged 50 to 60 in good health. The CDR3 loop is CASSYSMWGQGDNEQFF. The CDR3 region has the DNA TGTGCCAGCAGTTACTCGATGTGGGGGCAGGGGGACAATGAGCAGTTCTTC.